The clone carrying this TCR beta chain was seen many times. Its antigen is not known. Trimming shortened V by 4 bases and J by 5 bases, and 8 bases separated the two germline ends. Germline V gene lookup returns CDR1 DFQATT and CDR2 SNEGSKA (reference sequence). The CDR3 has 11 amino acids. The authors made cDNA by 5'RACE with 10-nucleotide random UMIs. Every sequencing run gave over 180 million TCR-beta sequences, taken from 15-18 subjects. TCRdb independently ran MiXCR on the 5' RACE reads; one entry per CDR3 protein. The data contain more than 25,000 distinct CDR3 sequences, 9.5% to 13% of them singletons. This sample stems from a study of neurological immune-mediated disorders. Findings of the study overall: Multiple sclerosis, the disease with the least TCR clonal expansion, fell below healthy controls, whereas HTLV-1-associated myelopathy showed the most.

Blood bank volunteers in Maryland, USA, served as healthy controls. Sample: PBMCs. The V call is TRBV20-1, the J call TRBJ2-5; D gene ambiguous. This TCR was recovered from a woman aged 55-69 years in good health. DNA for the CDR3: TGCAGTGCTAATATTTGGGAGACCCAGTACTTC. This sequence encodes CSANIWETQYF.